A single sample is the source of the 3 T cell receptor beta chains below, sequenced in a study of blood T cells in healthy people across ages. Using a J-beta primer mix together with a sample-barcoded 5' primer, a second PCR was run for about 7 to 12 cycles. TCRdb re-called the 5' RACE reads through MiXCR, storing one row per CDR3 protein. The repertoire consists of 1.4 million or so distinct CDR3 sequences, with about 45% occurring once and the leading ten covering approximately 4.1%. The material sequenced was blood. The origin of the receptors is a woman aged 18-29 years in good health.

This clonotype was observed a few times. The CDR3 loop reads CAIMGGSYNEQFF. DNA for the CDR3: TGTGCCATCATGGGGGGATCCTACAATGAGCAGTTCTTC. The chain combines TRBV10-3 with TRBJ2-1; tentatively, D is TRBD2 (6 bases). Trimming removed 7 bases from V and 1 base from J, with 8 bases in between. The V gene's germline CDR1 is ENHRY and CDR2 SYGVKD. The CDR3 is made up of 13 amino acids.

The genes are TRBV11-2 and TRBJ2-1, with D tentatively TRBD2 (5 bases). The J call may be wrong; the DNA end is better matched by TRBJ2-7. The V gene's germline CDR1 is SGHAT and CDR2 FQNNGV. The CDR3 runs to 14 residues. The CDR3 spells CASSPLANYNEQYF. CDR3 bases: TGTGCCAGCAGCCCGCTAGCCAACTACAATGAGCAGTACTTC.

This clonotype was seen at least ten times. V usage is TRBV20-1 and J usage is TRBJ1-5; TRBD1 might be the D (5 bases). The V end lost 1 base, the J end lost 1 base, and 5 bases lay between the germline ends. Germline values: CDR1 DFQATT, CDR2 SNEGSKA (reference sequence). This CDR3 comprises 13 residues. The CDR3 nucleotides read TGCAGTGCTAGAGGGGACAGCAATCAGCCCCAGCATTTT. It is translated as CSARGDSNQPQHF.